The 3 T cell receptor beta chains reported below all come from one sample, sequenced in a study of cytomegalovirus exposure and HLA in healthy donors. PCR involved 60 Vbeta and 13 Jbeta primers. Profiling relied on immunoSEQ multiplex PCR, and the TCRdb table lists in-frame clones only, not all of them. The sample contains roughly 120,000 clones, more than 80% of which appear only once. Sequences were obtained from PBMCs. Receptors originate from a male donor in good health and CMV-seronegative.

This chain connects TRBV5-1 to TRBJ1-5; D gene ambiguous. CDR3 length: 14 residues. V was cut by 0 bases and J by 5 bases, with 9 bases left in between. Germline V gene data show CDR1 as SGHRS and CDR2 as YFSETQ. As DNA, the CDR3 is TGCGCCAGCAGCTTGGATGGGCAAGATCAGCCCCAGCATTTT. Translating gives CASSLDGQDQPQHF. Drawing the rest from reference TRBV5-1 and TRBJ1-5, the complete variable domain is KAGVTQTPRYLIKTRGQQVTLSCSPISGHRSVSWYQQTPGQGLQFLFEYFSETQRNKGNFPGRFSGRQFSNSRSEMNVSTLELGDSALYLCASSLDGQDQPQHFGDGTRLSIL.

The chain couples TRBV7-9 to TRBJ1-1; D not certain. The V end lost 0 bases, the J end lost 3 bases, and 5 bases lay between the germline ends. The CDR3 contains 13 residues. Germline V lookup: CDR1 SEHNR, CDR2 FQNEAQ (reference sequence). CDR3 nucleotide sequence: TGTGCCAGCAGCTTAGCAGAGTACACTGAAGCTTTCTTT. Amino acid sequence: CASSLAEYTEAFF.

There are a few counts of this clone. The chain combines TRBV5-4 with TRBJ2-1; D call uncertain. This CDR3 region has 13 residues. The V and J ends lost 7 bases and 0 bases respectively, with 8 bases between them. Germline CDR1 and CDR2: SGHNT and YYREEE (reference sequence). CDR3 residues: CASSSVSYNEQFF. The CDR3 DNA follows: TGTGCCAGCTCCAGTGTCTCCTACAATGAGCAGTTCTTC.